These 11 T cell receptor beta chains originate from one sample sequenced in a study of cytomegalovirus exposure and HLA in healthy donors. 60 Vbeta and 13 Jbeta primers were used in PCR. Assay used: immunoSEQ multiplex PCR; TCRdb lists only in-frame clones, some missing. The repertoire consists of roughly 150,000 clones, with 65% to 80% occurring once and the leading ten covering 1.5% to 2%. Sequencing was carried out using PBMCs. These receptors all stem from a young woman in good health and CMV-seronegative.

This clone was detected only once. This chain joins TRBV19 and TRBJ1-5; maybe TRBD1 (5 bases). This CDR3 is built from 13 residues. The ends were cut back, 5 bases at V and 5 bases at J, with 10 bases in the middle. The germline gives CDR1 LNHDA, CDR2 SQIVND (reference sequence). The CDR3 region is CASSQGNYQPQHF. CDR3 DNA: TGTGCCAGTAGTCAGGGCAATTATCAGCCCCAGCATTTT.

The chain links TRBV7-9 to TRBJ2-1; TRBD2 matches 12 bases. V trimming: 2 bases; J trimming: 5 bases; junction bases outside the gene matches: 10. Per the germline V gene, CDR1 is SEHNR and CDR2 is FQNEAQ (reference sequence). The CDR3 totals 18 residues. CDR3 nucleotide sequence: TGTGCCAGCAGCTTATGGGGACTAGCGGGTGAGAGGAACAATGAGCAGTTCTTC. This codes for CASSLWGLAGERNNEQFF.

CDR3 DNA: TGTGCCTGGAGTGTACCCAGGGAAGGGGCCGGGGAGCTGTTTTTT. As protein: CAWSVPREGAGELFF. The genes are TRBV30 and TRBJ2-2, with D tentatively TRBD1 (5 bases). The germline V gene has CDR1 GTSNPN and CDR2 SVGIG (reference sequence). The CDR3 contains 15 residues. The germline V and J ends were trimmed by 0 bases and 6 bases, with 14 bases remaining between them.

The chain has TRBV18 and TRBJ1-2; D ambiguous. Looked up from germline, CDR1 is KGHSH and CDR2 is LQKENI. V was clipped by 3 bases and J by 1 base, with 9 bases between them. The CDR3 covers 14 residues. The CDR3 DNA is TGTGCCAGCTCACCGAACTCCCTTAACTATGGCTACACCTTC. Amino acid sequence: CASSPNSLNYGYTF.

The chain is built from TRBV6-7 and TRBJ2-7; 8 nucleotides line up with TRBD1. Being an ORF, TRBV6-7 has a function that is uncertain. The V gene end was trimmed by 0 bases and the J gene end by 6 bases; junction bases not matched to a gene: 7. The CDR3 sequence is 15 residues long. CDR3 nucleotides: TGTGCCAGCAGTTACTCGGCCAGGGGGCTTTGCGAGCAGTACGTC. Translating it yields CASSYSARGLCEQYV.

This clone came up once. This sequence joins TRBV7-2 and TRBJ1-3; D remains ambiguous. The CDR3 is 16 residues long. Germline CDR1 reads SGHTA; CDR2 reads FQGNSA. V dropped 1 base and J dropped 0 bases, with 10 bases sitting between them. This CDR3 reads CASSLGPVNSGNTIYF. The CDR3 nucleotides read TGTGCCAGCAGCTTAGGGCCAGTCAACTCTGGAAACACCATATATTTT.

This rearrangement joins TRBV5-1 to TRBJ2-1; D is ambiguous. This CDR3 region has 15 residues. V was clipped by 0 bases and J by 1 base, with 8 bases between them. Germline assignment: CDR1 SGHRS and CDR2 YFSETQ. The CDR3 loop reads CASSLGIASYNEQFF. CDR3 DNA sequence: TGCGCCAGCAGCTTGGGGATAGCATCCTACAATGAGCAGTTCTTC.

V usage is TRBV7-6 and J usage is TRBJ2-7; 8 bases fit TRBD2. Germline loops: CDR1 SGHVS, CDR2 FNYEAQ. CDR3 length: 15 residues. The junction had 9 bases not matched to a gene; V was cut back by 5 bases and J by 3 bases. Written as DNA, the CDR3 is TGTGCCAGCAGCCCGGGGGCGGGGGGCCTCTACGAGCAGTACGTC. Amino acid sequence: CASSPGAGGLYEQYV.

The CDR3 here is CASSAGTGSTDTQYF. The CDR3 DNA reads TGTGCCAGCAGCGCCGGGACAGGGAGCACAGATACGCAGTATTTT. This chain joins TRBV7-9 and TRBJ2-3, with 9 bases matching TRBD1. The CDR3 loop spans 15 amino acids. Germline CDR1 reads SEHNR; CDR2 reads FQNEAQ (reference sequence). The V segment lost 5 bases and the J segment 0 bases; nucleotides outside the gene matches: 3.

The J gene is TRBJ2-3, the V gene TRBV5-1, with unresolved D. The ends were cut back, 0 bases at V and 1 base at J, with 12 bases in the middle. The V gene's germline CDR1 is SGHRS and CDR2 YFSETQ. The CDR3 spans 16 residues. The CDR3 here is CASSLGSLQGTDTQYF. The CDR3 DNA follows: TGCGCCAGCAGCTTGGGCTCGCTGCAGGGCACAGATACGCAGTATTTT. Full variable domain (remainder filled in from reference TRBV5-1 and TRBJ2-3): KAGVTQTPRYLIKTRGQQVTLSCSPISGHRSVSWYQQTPGQGLQFLFEYFSETQRNKGNFPGRFSGRQFSNSRSEMNVSTLELGDSALYLCASSLGSLQGTDTQYFGPGTRLTVL.

The V gene is TRBV10-3, the J gene TRBJ2-5; D is perhaps TRBD2 (7 bases). The V gene lost 10 bases and the J gene lost 5 bases, with 11 bases spanning the gap. The germline CDR1 and CDR2 sequences are ENHRY and SYGVKD. The CDR3 spans 11 residues. CDR3 loop: CATGGLETQYF. The CDR3 DNA is TGTGCCACCGGGGGGCTGGAGACCCAGTACTTC.